This record concerns one TCR beta chain sequence. V shed 5 bases and J shed 0 bases, with 8 bases lying between them. The CDR3 sequence is 13 residues long. The entry originates in a study of blood T cell repertoires in COVID-19. Study information: Samples taken during acute and convalescent COVID-19 were collected in the United States, Italy and Spain.

The method was immunoSEQ multiplex PCR; TCRdb's version includes in-frame clones alone and lacks a portion of them. The data show 150,000 to 200,000 clones, over 80% seen once. Across about two dozen US areas, participants ranged in age from about 18 to 100 years. Cohort allocation depended upon clinical history that participants reported. Exposed enrollees encountered a COVID-19 case at some point within 2 weeks before study entry. The sample taken for sequencing was PBMCs or T cells enriched from blood (not recorded which). The J gene is TRBJ2-7, the V gene TRBV12-3 or TRBV12-4; weak D call: TRBD2 (5 bases). The receptor was derived from a man aged 70-80 years who had been exposed to COVID-19. The chain's CDR3 is CASSTGNSYEQYF. CDR3 DNA: TGTGCCAGCAGTACCGGGAACTCCTACGAGCAGTACTTC.